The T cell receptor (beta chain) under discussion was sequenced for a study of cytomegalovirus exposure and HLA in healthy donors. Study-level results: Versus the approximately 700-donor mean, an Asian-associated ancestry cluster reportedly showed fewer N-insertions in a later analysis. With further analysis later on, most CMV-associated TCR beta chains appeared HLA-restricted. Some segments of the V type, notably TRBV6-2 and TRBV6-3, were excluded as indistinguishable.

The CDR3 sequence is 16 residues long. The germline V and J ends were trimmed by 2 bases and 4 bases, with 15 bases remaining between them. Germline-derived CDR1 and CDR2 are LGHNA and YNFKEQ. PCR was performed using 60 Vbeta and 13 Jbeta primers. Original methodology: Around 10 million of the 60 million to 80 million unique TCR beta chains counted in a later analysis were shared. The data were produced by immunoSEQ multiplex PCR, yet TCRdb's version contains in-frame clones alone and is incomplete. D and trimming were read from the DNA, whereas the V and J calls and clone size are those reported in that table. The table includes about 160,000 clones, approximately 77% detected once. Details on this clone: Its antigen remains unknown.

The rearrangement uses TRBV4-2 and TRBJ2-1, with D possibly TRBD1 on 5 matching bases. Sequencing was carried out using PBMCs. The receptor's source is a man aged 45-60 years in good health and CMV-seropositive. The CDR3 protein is CASSQSPQGGYNEQFF. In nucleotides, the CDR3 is TGTGCCAGCAGCCAAAGCCCCCAGGGTGGGTACAATGAGCAGTTCTTC.